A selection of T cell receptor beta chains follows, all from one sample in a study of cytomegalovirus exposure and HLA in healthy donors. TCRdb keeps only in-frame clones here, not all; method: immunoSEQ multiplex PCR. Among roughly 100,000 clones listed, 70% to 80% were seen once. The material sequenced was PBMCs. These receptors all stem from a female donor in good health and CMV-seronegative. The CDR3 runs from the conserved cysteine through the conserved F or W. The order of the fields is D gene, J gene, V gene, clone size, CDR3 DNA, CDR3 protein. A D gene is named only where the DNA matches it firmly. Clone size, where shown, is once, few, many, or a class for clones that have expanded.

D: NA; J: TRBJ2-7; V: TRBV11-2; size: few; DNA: TGTGCCAGCAGCCCGGGACACATTCTGGACGAGCAGTACTTC; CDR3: CASSPGHILDEQYF
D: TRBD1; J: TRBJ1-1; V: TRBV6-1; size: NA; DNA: TGTGCCAGCAGTGATGGGACAGGGTACCCGAGGACTGAAGCTTTCTTT; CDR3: CASSDGTGYPRTEAFF
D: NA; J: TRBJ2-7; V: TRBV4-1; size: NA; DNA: TGCGCCAGCAGCCAAGATCTTGTCCAGGGGATCTCCTACGAGCAGTACTTC; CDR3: CASSQDLVQGISYEQYF
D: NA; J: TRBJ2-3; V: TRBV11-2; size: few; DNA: TGTGCCAGCAGCCCAAGTGCAAGCTTTCTGTATACGCAGTATTTT; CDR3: CASSPSASFLYTQYF
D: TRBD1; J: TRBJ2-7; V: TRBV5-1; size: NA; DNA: TGCGCCAGCAGCCCCCGTACAGGGGAAGGGTCCTACGAGCAGTACTTC; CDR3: CASSPRTGEGSYEQYF
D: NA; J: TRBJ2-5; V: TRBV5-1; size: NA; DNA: TGCGCCAGCAGCTTGGCCACAGGGCTAGAGACCCAGTACTTC; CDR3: CASSLATGLETQYF
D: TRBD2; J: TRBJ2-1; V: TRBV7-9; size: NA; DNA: TGTGCCAGCAGCTTAGGTCTAGCGGGAGGGCCGTCCTACAATGAGCAGTTCTTC; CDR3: CASSLGLAGGPSYNEQFF
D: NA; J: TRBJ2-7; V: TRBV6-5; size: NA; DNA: TGTGCCAGCAGTTACTCGATTAGTAACCACGAGCAGTACTTC; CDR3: CASSYSISNHEQYF
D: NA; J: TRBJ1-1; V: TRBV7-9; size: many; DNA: TGTGCCTCGGGTAACACTGAAGCTTTCTTT; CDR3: CASGNTEAFF
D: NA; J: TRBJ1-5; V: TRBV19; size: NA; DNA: TGTGCCAGTAGTAACTCGGGATCTCAGCCCCAGCATTTT; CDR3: CASSNSGSQPQHF
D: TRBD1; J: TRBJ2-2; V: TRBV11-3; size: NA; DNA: TGTGCCAGCAGCTGGGGACAGGGGGCGACCGGGGAGCTGTTTTTT; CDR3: CASSWGQGATGELFF
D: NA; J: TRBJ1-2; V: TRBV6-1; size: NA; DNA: TGTGCCAGCAGTGAAGCAGGAGGGGGGGCGGCCTATGGCTACACCTTC; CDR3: CASSEAGGGAAYGYTF
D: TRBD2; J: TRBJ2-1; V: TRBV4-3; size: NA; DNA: TGCGCCAGCAGCCCCGCTAGCGGGAGGGGGGATGAGCAGTTCTTC; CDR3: CASSPASGRGDEQFF
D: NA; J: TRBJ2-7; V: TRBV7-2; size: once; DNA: TGTGCCAGCAGCTCACCGAACTCCCACGAGCAGTACTTC; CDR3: CASSSPNSHEQYF
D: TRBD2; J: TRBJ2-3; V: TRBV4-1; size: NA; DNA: TGCGCCAGCAGCCTCGCTCCGGGGGGGGATACGCAGTATTTT; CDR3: CASSLAPGGDTQYF
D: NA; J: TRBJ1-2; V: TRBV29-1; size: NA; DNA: TGCAGCGTTTGGGGGGTAGACTATGGCTACACCTTC; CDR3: CSVWGVDYGYTF
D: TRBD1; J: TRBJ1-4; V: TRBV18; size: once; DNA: TGTGCCAGCTCACCCCGCGAGAGTGGACAGGGGACCCTGTTTTTT; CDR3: CASSPRESGQGTLFF
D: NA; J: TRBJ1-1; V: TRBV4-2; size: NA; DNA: TGTGCCAGCAGCCAATTAGCCGGACAGCTGAACACTGAAGCTTTCTTT; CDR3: CASSQLAGQLNTEAFF
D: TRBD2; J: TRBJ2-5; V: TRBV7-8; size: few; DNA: TGTGCCAGCAGCTCCCTAGCGGGAGGGAGAGAGACCCAGTACTTC; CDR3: CASSSLAGGRETQYF